The 25 T cell receptor beta chains in this list originate from one sample, sequenced in a study of T cells in Graves' hyperthyroidism and ophthalmopathy. RNA transcripts provided the source from which TCR beta CDR3 regions were amplified. A first-round RT-PCR of the TCR CDR3 used the HTBI primer set. TCRdb reprocessed the multiplex PCR reads via MiXCR and lists one record per CDR3 protein. The sample gives about 350,000 distinct CDR3 sequences, 15% of which show up once; approximately 19% is in the top ten. The sample was blood. The source is a woman aged 60 to 75 with Graves' ophthalmopathy.

This clonotype turned up a few times. The chain recombines TRBV7-2 with TRBJ2-2; D uncertain. V was pared by 3 bases and J by 6 bases, with 8 bases between. Germline V gene lookup returns CDR1 SGHTA and CDR2 FQGNSA. This CDR3 spans 13 amino acids. CDR3 bases: TGTGCCAGCAGCTTTCTGGGTTCCGGGGAGCTGTTTTTT. It translates to CASSFLGSGELFF.

The chain links TRBV29-1 to TRBJ2-3; D call uncertain. V lost 4 bases and J lost 3, with 11 bases in between. Germline assignment: CDR1 SQVTM and CDR2 ANQGSEA. This CDR3 has 13 amino acids. As DNA, the CDR3 is TGCAGCGTTGCAGGTTGGGTTACAGATACGCAGTATTTT. This translates into CSVAGWVTDTQYF.

This clonotype was counted ten times or more. V gene TRBV3-1 combines with J gene TRBJ1-2; 7 nucleotides agree with TRBD1. This CDR3 spans 13 amino acids. Germline V lookup: CDR1 LGHDT, CDR2 YNNKEL (reference sequence). Germline trimming cut 6 bases from V and 6 bases from J; bases unmatched to any gene: 7. CDR3 DNA: TGTGCCAGCAGGGAACAGGGGAGAGATGGCTACACCTTC. The encoded protein is CASREQGRDGYTF.

The chain uses TRBV20-1 and TRBJ2-3; D gene unclear. Germline CDR1 DFQATT, CDR2 SNEGSKA (reference sequence). The CDR3 contains 10 residues. The germline V and J ends were trimmed by 3 bases and 6 bases, with 4 bases remaining between them. CDR3 bases: TGCAGTGCTAGTGGGGATACGCAGTATTTT. Its translation: CSASGDTQYF.

This clonotype appeared once. The V call is TRBV28, the J call TRBJ1-6; TRBD1 aligns across 9 bases. This CDR3 is 14 amino acids long. The V gene's germline CDR1 is MDHEN and CDR2 SYDVKM. V shed 2 bases, J shed 10 bases, and the junction held 3 bases outside the gene matches. CDR3 in amino acids: CASSLGTGLSPLHF. The CDR3 DNA sequence: TGTGCCAGCAGTTTAGGGACAGGGTTGTCACCCCTCCACTTT.

This clonotype has more than one count but fewer than ten. The chain carries TRBV18 and TRBJ2-3; D is undetermined. The CDR3 runs 15 residues. The germline V gene encodes CDR1 KGHSH and CDR2 LQKENI. V was shortened by 3 bases and J by 2 bases, with 12 bases between the two germline ends. The CDR3 bases are TGTGCCAGCTCACCTTTTTACGGGTTCACAGATACGCAGTATTTT. Translation: CASSPFYGFTDTQYF.

In the case of this clonotype: A read error is possible here, since a much larger clone lies one base away. The chain combines TRBV5-1 with TRBJ1-2; weak D call: TRBD1 (5 bases). Germline loops: CDR1 SGHRS, CDR2 YFSETQ. Trimming cost V 4 bases and J 3 bases, with 10 bases left between them. This CDR3 region has 13 residues. The CDR3 is CASSGGDHYGYTF. CDR3 sequence (DNA): TGCGCCAGCAGCGGGGGGGATCACTATGGCTACACCTTC. The full variable domain, with the rest looked up from reference TRBV5-1 and TRBJ1-2, is KAGVTQTPRYLIKTRGQQVTLSCSPISGHRSVSWYQQTPGQGLQFLFEYFSETQRNKGNFPGRFSGRQFSNSRSEMNVSTLELGDSALYLCASSGGDHYGYTFGSGTRLTVV.

The chain couples TRBV28 to TRBJ2-7, with TRBD2 matching 7 bases. CDR3 length: 11 residues. CDR1 and CDR2 (germline): MDHEN, SYDVKM. The CDR3 region has the DNA TGTGTTACAGCTGCGGGAGATCAGCAGTACTTC. It yields the protein CVTAAGDQQYF.

This clonotype was seen at least ten times. This chain connects TRBV20-1 to TRBJ2-1; the match to TRBD1 covers 7 bases. Per germline, CDR1 DFQATT and CDR2 SNEGSKA (reference sequence). There are 13 residues in the CDR3. Trimming cost V 6 bases and J 5 bases; bases outside gene matches: 7. For the CDR3, the DNA is TGCAGTGCCGAGGGGACAGCAGACAATGAGCAGTTCTTC. Its translation is CSAEGTADNEQFF.

This clonotype was detected many times. The V call is TRBV9, the J call TRBJ1-1; no clear D. CDR3 length: 14 residues. Germline lookup yields CDR1 SGDLS and CDR2 YYNGEE. V was pared by 2 bases and J by 1 base, with 9 bases between. The CDR3 region has the DNA TGTGCCAGCAGCGTGGGCCCCTCGAACACTGAAGCTTTCTTT. It is translated as CASSVGPSNTEAFF.

This clonotype was counted at least ten times. The V gene is TRBV20-1, the J gene TRBJ2-1; a weak D match, TRBD2 (6 bases). The V and J ends lost 8 bases and 4 bases respectively, with 12 bases between them. Per the germline V gene, CDR1 is DFQATT and CDR2 is SNEGSKA (reference sequence). The CDR3 totals 12 residues. CDR3 bases: TGCAGTCGACTAGAAGGATACAATGAGCAGTTCTTC. This gives the protein CSRLEGYNEQFF.

This clonotype was detected ten times or more. V is TRBV11-3 and J is TRBJ2-1; TRBD2 matches at 7 bases. V was clipped by 5 bases and J by 9 bases; unmatched bases: 7. There are 13 residues in the CDR3. The germline V gene has CDR1 SGHNT and CDR2 YENEEA. The CDR3 DNA reads TGTGCCAGCAGCCCGAGACTAGCCGGTGAGCAGTTCTTC. Protein product: CASSPRLAGEQFF.

The table lists this clonotype with many counts. The J gene is TRBJ2-5, the V gene TRBV18; D is unclear. Trimming left V 6 bases short and J 2 bases short, with 10 bases between. Looked up from germline, CDR1 is KGHSH and CDR2 is LQKENI. The CDR3 sequence is 13 residues long. The CDR3 DNA follows: TGTGCCAGCTCGCCCCAGAGACAAGAGACCCAGTACTTC. It translates to CASSPQRQETQYF.

The chain is built from TRBV10-3 and TRBJ2-7; a possible D gene is TRBD1 (5 bases). The germline V and J ends were trimmed by 3 bases and 1 base, with 7 bases remaining between them. From germline, CDR1 is ENHRY and CDR2 SYGVKD. The CDR3 is made up of 13 amino acids. The CDR3 loop reads CAISDRQSYEQYF. Here the CDR3 DNA reads TGTGCCATCAGTGATAGACAGTCCTACGAGCAGTACTTC.

This clonotype has a count of ten or more. The rearrangement uses TRBV5-1 and TRBJ2-3, with D unclear. V was clipped by 4 bases and J by 2 bases, with 17 bases between them. Germline V gene data show CDR1 as SGHRS and CDR2 as YFSETQ. The CDR3 totals 16 residues. The CDR3 reads CASSVPRQTLTDTQYF. CDR3 DNA sequence: TGCGCCAGCAGCGTACCAAGGCAGACGCTCACAGATACGCAGTATTTT. Variable domain in full (rest from reference TRBV5-1 and TRBJ2-3): KAGVTQTPRYLIKTRGQQVTLSCSPISGHRSVSWYQQTPGQGLQFLFEYFSETQRNKGNFPGRFSGRQFSNSRSEMNVSTLELGDSALYLCASSVPRQTLTDTQYFGPGTRLTVL.

The J gene is TRBJ2-3, the V gene TRBV9; TRBD2 is a possible D gene (6 bases). The CDR3 is made up of 15 amino acids. V was cut by 3 bases and J by 2 bases, with 13 bases left in between. Germline V gives CDR1 SGDLS, CDR2 YYNGEE. The CDR3 DNA reads as TGTGCCAGCAGCGCCCGGGACTCAAACACAGATACGCAGTATTTT. Protein sequence: CASSARDSNTDTQYF.

Ten or more counts support this clonotype. This chain joins TRBV2 and TRBJ2-1, with 9 bases matching TRBD2. Germline loops: CDR1 SNHLY, CDR2 FYNNEI. This CDR3 region has 15 residues. J lost 7 bases, V lost 5 bases, and 9 bases had no gene match. CDR3 DNA: TGTGCCAGCAGTTTACGACTAGCGGCGGGGAATGAGCAGTTCTTC. Amino acid sequence: CASSLRLAAGNEQFF.

This chain uses TRBV28 with TRBJ1-4; perhaps TRBD1 as D (6 bases). The germline gives CDR1 MDHEN, CDR2 SYDVKM. V shed 5 bases and J shed 6 bases, with 19 bases lying between them. The CDR3 extends over 16 amino acids. CDR3 residues: CASSAVLGRTDEKLFF. Here the CDR3 DNA reads TGTGCCAGCAGTGCAGTCCTGGGACGGACAGATGAAAAACTGTTTTTT.

V is TRBV6-1 and J is TRBJ2-3; D is possibly TRBD1 (7 bases). Germline V gene sequence: CDR1 MNHNS, CDR2 SASEGT. The CDR3 is 14 residues long. The V gene lost 6 bases and the J gene lost 1 base, with 11 bases spanning the gap. CDR3: CASSRGVGTDTQYF. Written as DNA, the CDR3 is TGTGCCAGCAGCAGGGGGGTCGGCACAGATACGCAGTATTTT.

This clonotype has a count of ten or more. V and J are TRBV12-3 or TRBV12-4 and TRBJ2-7, with a tentative D call TRBD2 (6 bases). The V end was cut by 4 bases, the J end by 2 bases, with 21 bases between. The CDR3 totals 17 residues. The CDR3 DNA reads TGTGCCAGCAGTTATCTGGTGTTGAGTGCGGGGACCTACGAGCAGTACTTC. Amino acid sequence: CASSYLVLSAGTYEQYF.

This clonotype was seen repeatedly, ten times or more. The rearrangement links TRBV2 to TRBJ1-5, with 8 bases identical to TRBD1. V shed 3 bases and J 0 bases; nucleotides not matched to a gene: 10. This CDR3 has 18 residues. Per germline, CDR1 SNHLY and CDR2 FYNNEI. CDR3 coding DNA: TGTGCCAGCAGTGACCGGACAGGGTCCTTTTATAGCAATCAGCCCCAGCATTTT. This codes for CASSDRTGSFYSNQPQHF.

The chain employs TRBV12-3 or TRBV12-4 and TRBJ2-1; 14 bases are shared with TRBD2. There are 20 residues in the CDR3. V lost 3 bases to trimming and J lost 0 bases; unmatched junction nucleotides: 10. The CDR3 DNA sequence: TGTGCCAGCAGTTTCTCGCCCGGGACTAGCGGGAGCAGCTCCTACAATGAGCAGTTCTTC. This sequence encodes CASSFSPGTSGSSSYNEQFF.

This clonotype was counted between two and nine times. The chain uses TRBV19 and TRBJ2-3; D ambiguous. This CDR3 spans 17 amino acids. Trimming pared 3 bases from V and 0 bases from J, leaving 16 bases between. The germline CDR1 and CDR2 sequences are LNHDA and SQIVND (reference sequence). DNA for the CDR3: TGTGCCAGTAGTATCGCTTCTTCCGTGGCTAGCACAGATACGCAGTATTTT. This encodes CASSIASSVASTDTQYF.

This clonotype was recorded a few times. The chain is built from TRBV19 and TRBJ2-5; maybe TRBD1 (7 bases). The CDR3 is 16 amino acids. Per germline, CDR1 LNHDA and CDR2 SQIVND (reference sequence). Between the trimmed V and J ends, which lost 5 bases and 3 bases, there was a span of 19 bases. The CDR3 DNA reads TGTGCCAGTAGTCTCCAAAGGAGGGGGCCTAAAGAGACCCAGTACTTC. This translates into CASSLQRRGPKETQYF.

This clonotype was recorded at least ten times. This rearrangement joins TRBV7-2 to TRBJ2-1; a weak D match, TRBD2 (6 bases). V dropped 5 bases and J dropped 5 bases, with 16 bases sitting between them. The CDR3 runs 15 residues. CDR1 SGHTA and CDR2 FQGNSA come from the germline V gene. CDR3 sequence reads: CASSPDYNPHNEQFF. The CDR3 coding sequence is TGTGCCAGCAGCCCGGACTACAACCCCCACAATGAGCAGTTCTTC. The full variable domain, completed using reference TRBV7-2 and TRBJ2-1, is GAGVSQSPSNKVTEKGKDVELRCDPISGHTALYWYRQSLGQGLEFLIYFQGNSAPDKSGLPSDRFSAERTGGSVSTLTIQRTQQEDSAVYLCASSPDYNPHNEQFFGPGTRLTVL.